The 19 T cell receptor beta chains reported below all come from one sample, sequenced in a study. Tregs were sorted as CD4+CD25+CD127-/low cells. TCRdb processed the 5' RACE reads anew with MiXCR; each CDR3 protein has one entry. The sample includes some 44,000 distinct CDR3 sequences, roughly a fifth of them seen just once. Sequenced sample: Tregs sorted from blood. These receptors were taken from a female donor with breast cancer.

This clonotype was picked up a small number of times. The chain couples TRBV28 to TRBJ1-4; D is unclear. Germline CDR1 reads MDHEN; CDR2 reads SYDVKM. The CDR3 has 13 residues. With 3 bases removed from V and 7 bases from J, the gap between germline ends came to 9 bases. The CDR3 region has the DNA TGTGCCAGCAGTTTGCCCTCGCGTGAAAAACTGTTTTTT. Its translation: CASSLPSREKLFF.

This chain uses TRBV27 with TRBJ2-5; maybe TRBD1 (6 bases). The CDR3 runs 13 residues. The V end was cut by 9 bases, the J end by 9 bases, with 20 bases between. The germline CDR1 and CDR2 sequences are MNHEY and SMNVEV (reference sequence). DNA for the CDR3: TGTGCCAGTACAGGAAGGGGGATGGAGGCCCAGTACTTC. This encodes CASTGRGMEAQYF.

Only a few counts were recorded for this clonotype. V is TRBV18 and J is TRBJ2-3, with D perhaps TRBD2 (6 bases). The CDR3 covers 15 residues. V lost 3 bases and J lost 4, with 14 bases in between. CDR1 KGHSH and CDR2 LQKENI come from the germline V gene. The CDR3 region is CASSPRLAHSDTQYF. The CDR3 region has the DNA TGTGCCAGCTCACCGAGGCTAGCGCACTCAGATACGCAGTATTTT.

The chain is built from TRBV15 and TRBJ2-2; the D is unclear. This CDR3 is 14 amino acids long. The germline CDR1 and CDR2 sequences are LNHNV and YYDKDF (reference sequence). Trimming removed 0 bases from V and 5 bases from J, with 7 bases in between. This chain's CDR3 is CATSRDRVTGELFF. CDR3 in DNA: TGTGCCACCAGCAGAGATCGTGTGACCGGGGAGCTGTTTTTT. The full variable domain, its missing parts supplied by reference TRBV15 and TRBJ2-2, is DAMVIQNPRYQVTQFGKPVTLSCSQTLNHNVMYWYQQKSSQAPKLLFHYYDKDFNNEADTPDNFQSRRPNTSFCFLDIRSPGLGDTAMYLCATSRDRVTGELFFGEGSRLTVL.

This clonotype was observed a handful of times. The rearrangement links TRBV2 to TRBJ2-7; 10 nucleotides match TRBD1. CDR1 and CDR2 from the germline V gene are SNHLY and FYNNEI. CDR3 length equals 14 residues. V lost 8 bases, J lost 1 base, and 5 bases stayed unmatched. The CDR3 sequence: CASGQDRGSYEQYF. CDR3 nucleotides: TGTGCCAGCGGTCAGGACAGGGGGTCCTACGAGCAGTACTTC.

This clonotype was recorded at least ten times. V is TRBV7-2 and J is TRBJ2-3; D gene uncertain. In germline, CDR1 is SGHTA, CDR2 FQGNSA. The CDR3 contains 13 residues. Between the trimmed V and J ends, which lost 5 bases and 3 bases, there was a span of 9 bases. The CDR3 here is CASSPFRTDTQYF. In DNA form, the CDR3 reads TGTGCCAGCAGCCCATTTCGAACAGATACGCAGTATTTT.

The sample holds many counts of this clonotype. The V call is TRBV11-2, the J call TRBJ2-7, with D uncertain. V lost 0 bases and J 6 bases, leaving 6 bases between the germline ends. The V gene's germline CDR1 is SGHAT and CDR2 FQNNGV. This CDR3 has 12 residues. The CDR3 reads CASSLDLPEQYF. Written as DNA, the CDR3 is TGTGCCAGCAGCTTAGATCTCCCCGAGCAGTACTTC. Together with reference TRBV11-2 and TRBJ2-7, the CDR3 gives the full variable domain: EAGVAQSPRYKIIEKRQSVAFWCNPISGHATLYWYQQILGQGPKLLIQFQNNGVVDDSQLPKDRFSAERLKGVDSTLKIQPAKLEDSAVYLCASSLDLPEQYFGPGTRLTVT.

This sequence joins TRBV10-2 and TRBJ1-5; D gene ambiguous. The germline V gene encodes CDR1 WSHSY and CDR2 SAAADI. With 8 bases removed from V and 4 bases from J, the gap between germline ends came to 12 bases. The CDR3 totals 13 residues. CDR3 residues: CASADTLNQPQHF. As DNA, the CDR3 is TGCGCCAGCGCAGATACGCTAAATCAGCCCCAGCATTTT.

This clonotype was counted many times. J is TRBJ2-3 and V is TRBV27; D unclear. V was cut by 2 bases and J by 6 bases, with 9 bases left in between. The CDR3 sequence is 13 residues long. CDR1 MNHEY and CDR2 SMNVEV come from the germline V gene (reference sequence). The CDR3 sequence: CASSLRRSDTQYF. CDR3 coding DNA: TGTGCCAGCAGTTTACGCAGGAGCGATACGCAGTATTTT.

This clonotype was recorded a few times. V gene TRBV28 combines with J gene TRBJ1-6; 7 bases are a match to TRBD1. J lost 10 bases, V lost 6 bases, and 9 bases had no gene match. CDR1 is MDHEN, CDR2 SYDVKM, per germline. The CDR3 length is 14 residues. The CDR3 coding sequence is TGTGCCAGCAGCCGCGACAGGGCCAACTCACCCCTCCACTTT. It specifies CASSRDRANSPLHF.

Here the CDR3 DNA reads TGCAGTGCTAGAGCTAGCTCCTACGAGCAGTACTTC. Protein product: CSARASSYEQYF. This chain uses TRBV20-1 with TRBJ2-7; no reliable D call. Trimming shortened V by 1 base and J by 0 bases, and 4 bases separated the two germline ends. The length of the CDR3 is 12 residues. CDR1 is DFQATT, CDR2 SNEGSKA, per germline (reference sequence).

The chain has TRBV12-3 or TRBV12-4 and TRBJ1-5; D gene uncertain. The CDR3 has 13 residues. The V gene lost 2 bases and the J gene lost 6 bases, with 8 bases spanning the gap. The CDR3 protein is CASSLRLAQPQHF. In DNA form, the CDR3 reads TGTGCCAGCAGTTTAAGGCTCGCTCAGCCCCAGCATTTT.

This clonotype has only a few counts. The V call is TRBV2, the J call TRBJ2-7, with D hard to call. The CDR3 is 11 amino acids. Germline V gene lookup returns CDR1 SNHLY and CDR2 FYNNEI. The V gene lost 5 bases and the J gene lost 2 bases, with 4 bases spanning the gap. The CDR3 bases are TGTGCCAGCAGTTGGACCTACGAGCAGTACTTC. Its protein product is CASSWTYEQYF.

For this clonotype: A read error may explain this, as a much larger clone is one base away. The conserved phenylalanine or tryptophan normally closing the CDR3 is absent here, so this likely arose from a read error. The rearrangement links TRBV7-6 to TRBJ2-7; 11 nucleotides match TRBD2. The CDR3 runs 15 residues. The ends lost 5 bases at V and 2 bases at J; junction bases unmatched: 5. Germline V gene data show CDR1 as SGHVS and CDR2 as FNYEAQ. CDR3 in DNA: TGTGCCAGCAGCACCCTAGCGGGAGGCCCCTACGAGCAGTACTCC. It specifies CASSTLAGGPYEQYS.

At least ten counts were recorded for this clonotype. CDR3 in amino acids: CASLYGREAFF. Here the CDR3 DNA reads TGTGCCAGCCTTTACGGTCGGGAAGCTTTCTTT. The rearrangement uses TRBV27 and TRBJ1-1, with D uncertain. V lost 8 bases, J lost 8 bases, and 12 bases lay in between. The V gene's germline CDR1 is MNHEY and CDR2 SMNVEV (reference sequence). This CDR3 is built from 11 residues.

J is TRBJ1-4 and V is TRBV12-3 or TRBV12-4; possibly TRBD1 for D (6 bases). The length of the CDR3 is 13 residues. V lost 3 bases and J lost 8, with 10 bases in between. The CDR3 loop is CASSFRTVEKLFF. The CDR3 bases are TGTGCCAGCAGTTTCAGGACAGTCGAAAAACTGTTTTTT.

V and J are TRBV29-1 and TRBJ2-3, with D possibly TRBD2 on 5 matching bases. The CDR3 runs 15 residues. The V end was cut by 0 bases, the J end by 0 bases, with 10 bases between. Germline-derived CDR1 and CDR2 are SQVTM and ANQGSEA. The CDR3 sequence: CSVEDRRASTDTQYF. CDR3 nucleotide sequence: TGCAGCGTTGAAGACAGGCGGGCTAGCACAGATACGCAGTATTTT.

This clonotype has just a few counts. The chain's CDR3 is CSADLQSYGYTF. CDR3 DNA: TGCAGCGCCGATTTGCAATCCTATGGCTACACCTTC. The chain recombines TRBV29-1 with TRBJ1-2, with D hard to call. V lost 7 bases and J lost 4, with 13 bases in between. Germline V gives CDR1 SQVTM, CDR2 ANQGSEA. The length of the CDR3 is 12 residues.

The CDR3 DNA sequence: TGTGCCAGCAGCGTAGATGGCACAGATACGCAGTATTTT. It codes for CASSVDGTDTQYF. The chain is built from TRBV9 and TRBJ2-3; D remains ambiguous. The germline gives CDR1 SGDLS, CDR2 YYNGEE. CDR3 length: 13 residues. V was shortened by 0 bases and J by 1 base, with 3 bases between the two germline ends.